One T cell receptor beta chain is described in this entry. The length of the CDR3 is 12 residues. Germline values: CDR1 MNHEY, CDR2 SMNVEV (reference sequence). V dropped 6 bases and J dropped 8 bases, with 13 bases sitting between them. This sample is part of a study of blood T cells in healthy people across ages. Primed by a sample-barcoded 5' primer and a J-beta primer mix, a second PCR proceeded for about 7 to 12 cycles. TCRdb ran MiXCR on the 5' RACE reads and lists one entry per CDR3 protein. The top ten clones hold roughly 34% of a sample with fewer than 900,000 distinct CDR3 sequences, around 49% of them seen once.

The receptor was isolated from a woman aged 55-75 years in good health. The sequenced sample was blood. This chain connects TRBV27 to TRBJ1-2; D is perhaps TRBD1 (5 bases). CDR3: CASSPAWGGYTF. CDR3 sequence (DNA): TGTGCCAGCAGCCCTGCCTGGGGCGGCTACACCTTC.